The T cell receptor (beta chain) described here comes from a study of T-cell memory formation after mild COVID-19. This clonotype was counted between two and nine times. From the 5' RACE reads, TCRdb called clonotypes with MiXCR, one entry per CDR3 protein. Found here are some 130,000 distinct CDR3 sequences, 15% to 20% of them singletons; the top ten hold more than 11%. V was cut by 4 bases and J by 2 bases, with 14 bases left in between. The CDR3 is 15 amino acids. The V gene's germline CDR1 is MGHRA and CDR2 YSYEKL. The chain carries TRBV4-1 and TRBJ1-1; D not certain. The receptor's source is an adult woman who had mild COVID-19 (a few samples of this study predate the infection). Cell type and time point are not known. Sample: PBMCs or a T cell subset sorted from them (not recorded which). The CDR3 sequence is CASSRDRELNTEAFF. In DNA, the CDR3 is TGCGCCAGCAGCCGGGATAGGGAGCTTAACACTGAAGCTTTCTTT.